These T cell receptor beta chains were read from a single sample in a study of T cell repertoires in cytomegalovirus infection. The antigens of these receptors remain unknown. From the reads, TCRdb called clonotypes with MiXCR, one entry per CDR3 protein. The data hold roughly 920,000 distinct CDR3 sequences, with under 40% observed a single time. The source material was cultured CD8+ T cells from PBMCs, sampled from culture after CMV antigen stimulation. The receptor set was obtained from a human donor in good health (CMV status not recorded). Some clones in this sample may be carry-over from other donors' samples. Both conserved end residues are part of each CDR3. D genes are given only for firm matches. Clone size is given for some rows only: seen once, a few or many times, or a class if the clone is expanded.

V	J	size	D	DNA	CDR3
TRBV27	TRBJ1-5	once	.	TGTGCCAGCAGTTTCGGGCAAGGCAATCGGCCCCAGCATTTT	CASSFGQGNRPQHF
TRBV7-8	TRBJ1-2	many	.	TGTGCCAGCAGCCAGCAGGGAGGGCGGATTAACTATGGCTACACCTTC	CASSQQGGRINYGYTF
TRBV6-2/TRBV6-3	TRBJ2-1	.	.	TGTGCCAGCAGTTACCACGCTCCCTCAGGGCGGGGCAATGAGCAGTTCTTC	CASSYHAPSGRGNEQFF
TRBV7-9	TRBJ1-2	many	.	TGTGCCAGCAGCCCCTCTGGGAGCTACTATGGCTACACCTTC	CASSPSGSYYGYTF
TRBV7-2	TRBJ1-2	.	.	TGTGCCAGCAGCCGAACAGGCTCTCCGGAGGGCTACACCTTC	CASSRTGSPEGYTF
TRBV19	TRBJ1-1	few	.	TGTGCCAGTGGAGATGATGTGGGATGGACTGAAGCTTTCTTT	CASGDDVGWTEAFF
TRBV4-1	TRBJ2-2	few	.	TGCGCCAGCAGTACATGGACAGCCGGCACCGGGGAGCTGTTTTTT	CASSTWTAGTGELFF
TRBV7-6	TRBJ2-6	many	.	TGTGCCAGCAGCTACAGCCCATTTAATTCTGGGGCCAACGTCCTGACTTTC	CASSYSPFNSGANVLTF
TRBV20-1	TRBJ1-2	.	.	TGCAGTGCTAGAGATCGACGGGGCGAGGGCTACACCTTC	CSARDRRGEGYTF
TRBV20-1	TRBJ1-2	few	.	TGCAGTGCGTCGGACCCAACCGAGGCCTGGTGGGGCTACACCTTC	CSASDPTEAWWGYTF
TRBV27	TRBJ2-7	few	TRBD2	TGTGCCAGCCGGGGGGGAAAGGTGACCTACGAGCAGTACTTC	CASRGGKVTYEQYF
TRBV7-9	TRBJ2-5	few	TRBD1	TGTGCCAGCAGCCCGACCGCATTGACAGGGCGTCAAGAGACCCAGTACTTC	CASSPTALTGRQETQYF
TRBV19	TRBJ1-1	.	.	TGTGCCAGTAAGGAGGGGCGAGGCACTGAAGCTTTCTTT	CASKEGRGTEAFF
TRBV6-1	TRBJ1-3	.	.	TGTGCCAGCAGTGAGGAGTGGGGCCACGGAAACACCATATATTTT	CASSEEWGHGNTIYF
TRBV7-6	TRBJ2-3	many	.	TGTGCCAGCAGCCCTGCCGAAGATACGCAGTATTTT	CASSPAEDTQYF
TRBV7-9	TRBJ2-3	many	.	TGTGCCATCTACGGACCTACGGGTACGCAGTATTTT	CAIYGPTGTQYF
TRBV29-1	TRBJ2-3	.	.	TGCAGCGTTGTTGGCGGGGTTCAAGATACGCAGTATTTT	CSVVGGVQDTQYF
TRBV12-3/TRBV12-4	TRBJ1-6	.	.	TGTGCCAGCAGTTTCGGAGGTTATTCACCCCTCCACTTT	CASSFGGYSPLHF
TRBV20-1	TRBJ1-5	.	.	TGCAGTGCTAGAGATCGGGTTAGAGGTCTAACGGAGCCCCAGCATTTT	CSARDRVRGLTEPQHF
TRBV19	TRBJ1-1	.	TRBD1	TGTGCCAGTAGTTCTCGGGACAGAGGCTATGAAGCTTTCTTT	CASSSRDRGYEAFF
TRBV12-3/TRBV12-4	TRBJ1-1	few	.	TGTGCCAGCAGTCCCGGTCGGATCGGGGCTTTCTTT	CASSPGRIGAFF
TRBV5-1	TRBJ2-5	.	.	TGCGCCAGCAGCACACCATCGGATCCGTGGGAGACCCAGTACTTC	CASSTPSDPWETQYF
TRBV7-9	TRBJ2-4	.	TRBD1	TGTGCCAGCAGCTGGGGGACAGATAAAGCCAAAAACATTCAGTACTTC	CASSWGTDKAKNIQYF
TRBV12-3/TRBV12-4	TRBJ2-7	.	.	TGTGCCAGCAACCAGGGGGGCCATATCTCCTACGAGCAGTACTTC	CASNQGGHISYEQYF
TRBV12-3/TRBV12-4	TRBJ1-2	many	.	TGTGCCAACTCCCGACTAACACTCGCTGTCTCTAACTATGGCTACACCTTC	CANSRLTLAVSNYGYTF